This T cell receptor beta chain was sequenced in a study of shared clonotypes between healthy human individuals. Broader study findings: Donors were few, which limited the genetic and exposure-history diversity represented. Researchers found naive subsets generally carried larger estimated richness than memory subsets.

TCRdb's table, derived via immunoSEQ multiplex PCR, lists solely in-frame clones and lacks some. The sample carries millions of clones, approximately 94% recorded once. The naive CD8 fraction comprised CD45RO-negative cells positively selected for CCR7 and excluded terminally differentiated effector memory CD45RA+ cells. This clone was counted a single time. Antigen specificity is unknown. Sample: naive CD8+ T cells sorted from blood. The source is a man younger than 35 in good health.

The CDR3 nucleotides read TGTGCCAGCAGCTTTTTGGTAGCGCCGCTCCGGGGCGGGGAGCTGTTTTTT. It is translated as CASSFLVAPLRGGELFF. The J gene is TRBJ2-2, the V gene TRBV7-6; tentatively, D is TRBD2 (5 bases). Trimming removed 3 bases from V and 7 bases from J, with 21 bases in between. Looked up from germline, CDR1 is SGHVS and CDR2 is FNYEAQ. This CDR3 is 17 amino acids long.